Presented here are 31 T cell receptor beta chains from one specimen sequenced in a study of control samples from healthy donors and cancer patients. The assay was immunoSEQ multiplex PCR, and TCRdb's table has in-frame clones only and misses some. In the table there are approximately 210,000 clones, 91% of which are singletons. The sample was blood. These TCRs come from a young man in good health.

The chain uses TRBV5-1 and TRBJ1-1; 7 bases match TRBD1. Unmatched junction bases numbered 5, after V lost 4 bases and J lost 2 bases. The CDR3 is 14 amino acids. The V gene's germline CDR1 is SGHRS and CDR2 YFSETQ. As DNA, the CDR3 is TGCGCCAGCAGCAAGGACAGGCCAAACACTGAAGCTTTCTTT. This codes for CASSKDRPNTEAFF.

The chain employs TRBV9 and TRBJ1-2; the match to TRBD1 covers 7 bases. V lost 3 bases to trimming and J lost 5 bases; unmatched junction nucleotides: 16. The CDR3 is 17 amino acids. From germline, CDR1 is SGDLS and CDR2 YYNGEE. CDR3 region: CASSATPETGSYYGYTF. The CDR3 nucleotides read TGTGCCAGCAGCGCGACCCCGGAGACAGGGTCCTATTATGGCTACACCTTC.

This clone came up once. The chain combines TRBV24-1 with TRBJ2-3; D remains unclear. CDR3 length: 13 residues. V lost 7 bases and J 1 base, leaving 8 bases between the germline ends. Germline V gene sequence: CDR1 KGHDR, CDR2 SFDVKD. CDR3 DNA: TGTGCCACCAGCCCCGGCGGCACAGATACGCAGTATTTT. Its protein product is CATSPGGTDTQYF.

V and J are TRBV3-1 (or the pseudogene TRBV3-2) and TRBJ1-6; D is possibly TRBD1 (6 bases). CDR3 size: 12 residues. V was shortened by 8 bases and J by 5 bases, with 7 bases between the two germline ends. Germline V CDR1 and CDR2: LGHDT, YNNKEL (reference sequence). CDR3 DNA sequence: TGTGCCAGCCGGGACAATAATTCACCCCTCCACTTT. This sequence encodes CASRDNNSPLHF.

This rearrangement joins TRBV5-4 to TRBJ1-3; a possible D gene is TRBD1 (5 bases). There are 16 residues in the CDR3. Trimming cost V 0 bases and J 2 bases, with 12 bases left between them. Germline V gene sequence: CDR1 SGHNT, CDR2 YYREEE (reference sequence). The CDR3 sequence is CASSLVGGITGNTIYF. The CDR3 DNA sequence: TGTGCCAGCAGCTTGGTTGGGGGGATCACTGGAAACACCATATATTTT.

This clone was seen a single time. The chain combines TRBV5-6 with TRBJ1-6; no firm D call. The V gene lost 3 bases and the J gene lost 6 bases, with 16 bases spanning the gap. Germline V CDR1 and CDR2: SGHDT, YYEEEE. The CDR3 is made up of 16 amino acids. The CDR3 bases are TGTGCCAGCAGCTCATCCGGACTGAAGGGTAATTCACCCCTCCACTTT. This encodes CASSSSGLKGNSPLHF.

The V and J genes are TRBV5-6 and TRBJ2-1; no clear D. The length of the CDR3 is 16 residues. The germline V gene has CDR1 SGHDT and CDR2 YYEEEE. V gave up 3 bases and J gave up 2 bases, with 15 bases separating them. The DNA for the CDR3 is TGTGCCAGCAGCTCGACCGAATGGCGACCCTACAATGAGCAGTTCTTC. It specifies CASSSTEWRPYNEQFF.

The chain employs TRBV6-6 and TRBJ1-1; TRBD1 might be the D (6 bases). Germline CDR1 and CDR2: MNHNY and SVGAGI (reference sequence). The CDR3 contains 14 residues. Trimming pared 7 bases from V and 6 bases from J, leaving 18 bases between. CDR3 residues: CASTLRGGFAEAFF. Written as DNA, the CDR3 is TGTGCCAGCACCCTTAGGGGGGGATTTGCTGAAGCTTTCTTT.

The V call is TRBV5-5, the J call TRBJ2-1; 7 bases agree with TRBD2. V trimming: 0 bases; J trimming: 1 base; junction bases outside the gene matches: 1. In germline, CDR1 is SGHKS, CDR2 YYEKEE (reference sequence). CDR3 length equals 15 residues. This CDR3 reads CASSLGTSSYNEQFF. CDR3 coding DNA: TGTGCCAGCAGCTTGGGGACTAGTTCCTACAATGAGCAGTTCTTC.

This chain connects TRBV6-2 or TRBV6-3 to TRBJ1-1; D might be TRBD1 (6 bases). CDR3 length: 13 residues. The germline gives CDR1 MNHEY, CDR2 SVGEGT. V lost 4 bases and J 3 bases, leaving 9 bases between the germline ends. CDR3 nucleotides: TGTGCCAGCAGTTGGGGGGCGGACACTGAAGCTTTCTTT. Its translation is CASSWGADTEAFF.

The chain employs TRBV19 and TRBJ2-5, with D unclear. The germline V gene has CDR1 LNHDA and CDR2 SQIVND (reference sequence). V lost 5 bases and J lost 2, with 15 bases in between. The CDR3 loop spans 15 amino acids. The DNA for the CDR3 is TGTGCCAGTAGTGTCATTTGGCAGGCGCAAGAGACCCAGTACTTC. This codes for CASSVIWQAQETQYF.

V is TRBV24-1 and J is TRBJ1-5; no clear D gene. The germline V gene encodes CDR1 KGHDR and CDR2 SFDVKD. CDR3 length: 13 amino acids. Trimming pared 7 bases from V and 7 bases from J, leaving 13 bases between. The CDR3 sequence is CATRPGVGQPQHF. CDR3 sequence (DNA): TGTGCCACCAGGCCCGGGGTGGGGCAGCCCCAGCATTTT.

This clone was counted once. The CDR3 is CASSLGQGVNEQFF. CDR3 DNA sequence: TGTGCCAGCAGCTTAGGACAGGGGGTCAATGAGCAGTTCTTC. This chain uses TRBV11-3 with TRBJ2-1; 9 bases align to TRBD1. The CDR3 consists of 14 residues. V shed 1 base, J shed 6 bases, and the junction held 1 base outside the gene matches. Germline CDR1 reads SGHNT; CDR2 reads YENEEA.

The rearrangement uses TRBV4-1 and TRBJ2-7; 7 bases are a match to TRBD2. Germline assignment: CDR1 MGHRA and CDR2 YSYEKL. The CDR3 length is 14 residues. The V gene end was trimmed by 5 bases and the J gene end by 7 bases; junction bases not matched to a gene: 11. CDR3 residues: CASSDLGGEREQYF. CDR3 DNA sequence: TGCGCCAGCAGCGATCTTGGGGGGGAACGGGAGCAGTACTTC.

The V and J genes are TRBV6-5 and TRBJ1-6; D gene unclear. Germline V CDR1 and CDR2: MNHEY, SVGAGI. Trimming removed 6 bases from V and 3 bases from J, with 12 bases in between. The CDR3 contains 15 residues. Here the CDR3 DNA reads TGTGCCAGCAGGGGAGGGAGTCTCTATAATTCACCCCTCCACTTT. The encoded protein is CASRGGSLYNSPLHF.

This clone has a single count. This chain links TRBV5-4 with TRBJ1-2; 7 nucleotides match TRBD1. The CDR3 spans 14 residues. The V segment lost 6 bases and the J segment 4 bases; nucleotides outside the gene matches: 9. Germline CDR1 and CDR2: SGHNT and YYREEE (reference sequence). The CDR3: CASTNRGRAYGYTF. The CDR3 DNA reads TGTGCCAGCACCAACAGGGGCCGTGCCTATGGCTACACCTTC.

This clone has only a few counts. The chain carries TRBV10-3 and TRBJ1-6; TRBD1 might be the D (5 bases). Per the germline V gene, CDR1 is ENHRY and CDR2 is SYGVKD. V lost 3 bases, J lost 7 bases, and 10 bases lay in between. This CDR3 comprises 14 residues. CDR3 nucleotides: TGTGCCATCAGTGAACAGGAACAGAATTCACCCCTCCACTTT. Its protein product is CAISEQEQNSPLHF.

The rearrangement joins TRBV4-1 to TRBJ1-4; D unclear. CDR1 and CDR2 from the germline V gene are MGHRA and YSYEKL. This CDR3 contains 13 residues. V lost 6 bases to trimming and J lost 7 bases, with 12 bases between them. CDR3 sequence (DNA): TGCGCCAGCAGTGTTGTACCCGGTGAAAAACTGTTTTTT. It codes for CASSVVPGEKLFF.

A few counts support this clone. The chain couples TRBV18 to TRBJ2-1; 11 positions match TRBD2. The junction had 7 bases not matched to a gene; V was cut back by 6 bases and J by 0 bases. The length of the CDR3 is 17 residues. The germline V gene encodes CDR1 KGHSH and CDR2 LQKENI. Here the CDR3 reads CASSPTSGGGSYNEQFF. For the CDR3, the DNA is TGTGCCAGCTCCCCAACTAGCGGGGGAGGCTCCTACAATGAGCAGTTCTTC.

The genes are TRBV9 and TRBJ1-3; possible D gene TRBD1, 5 bases. Germline CDR1 and CDR2: SGDLS and YYNGEE. CDR3 size: 15 residues. Trimming shortened V by 4 bases and J by 7 bases, and 18 bases separated the two germline ends. In DNA, the CDR3 is TGTGCCAGCAGCCTCCAATGGGGGTCGAGGAACACCATATATTTT. Translated, it gives CASSLQWGSRNTIYF.

The chain uses TRBV25-1 and TRBJ1-1; D gene unclear. Germline V gives CDR1 MGHDK, CDR2 SYGVNS. The ends were cut back, 8 bases at V and 8 bases at J, with 12 bases in the middle. The CDR3 is 11 residues long. In DNA, the CDR3 is TGTGCCAGCGGCGGAAGCGCAGAAGCTTTCTTT. Translating it yields CASGGSAEAFF.

This clone appeared once. The chain links TRBV6-4 to TRBJ1-5; tentative D call: TRBD1 (6 bases). The CDR3 extends over 15 amino acids. CDR1 is MRHNA and CDR2 is SNTAGT in the germline V gene. V lost 6 bases and J lost 4, with 16 bases in between. CDR3: CASSKDSSPNQPQHF. The CDR3 DNA is TGTGCCAGCAGCAAGGACAGTAGCCCTAATCAGCCCCAGCATTTT.

The chain has TRBV6-4 and TRBJ1-3; 7 nucleotides match TRBD1. There are 16 residues in the CDR3. Losses at the gene ends were 7 bases for V and 4 bases for J; bases not matched to a gene: 13. Looked up from germline, CDR1 is MRHNA and CDR2 is SNTAGT. CDR3 sequence: CASTRGGAPPGNTIYF. CDR3 coding DNA: TGTGCCAGCACCAGGGGGGGGGCGCCTCCCGGAAACACCATATATTTT.

The chain has TRBV15 and TRBJ1-5; D is ambiguous. Trimming cost V 1 base and J 1 base, with 5 bases left between them. This CDR3 comprises 14 residues. Germline CDR1 reads LNHNV; CDR2 reads YYDKDF (reference sequence). The CDR3 protein is CATSRALSNQPQHF. The DNA for the CDR3 is TGTGCCACCAGCAGAGCGCTGAGCAATCAGCCCCAGCATTTT.

The rearrangement links TRBV11-2 to TRBJ1-6, with D tentatively TRBD1 (5 bases). The CDR3 has 15 residues. The germline V gene has CDR1 SGHAT and CDR2 FQNNGV. V dropped 5 bases and J dropped 7 bases, with 15 bases sitting between them. The CDR3 loop is CASSPGERANSPLHF. Written as DNA, the CDR3 is TGTGCCAGCAGCCCGGGGGAGAGGGCGAATTCACCCCTCCACTTT.

The chain joins TRBV6-1 to TRBJ2-7; TRBD1 agrees at 10 bases. The germline gives CDR1 MNHNS, CDR2 SASEGT. The CDR3 contains 15 residues. The V segment lost 3 bases and the J segment 5 bases; nucleotides outside the gene matches: 7. CDR3 sequence reads: CASSDWTGGGDEQYF. Here the CDR3 DNA reads TGTGCCAGCAGTGATTGGACAGGGGGAGGCGACGAGCAGTACTTC.

This rearrangement joins TRBV27 to TRBJ1-6; no reliable D call. This CDR3 is built from 13 residues. The germline gives CDR1 MNHEY, CDR2 SMNVEV (reference sequence). The V and J ends lost 7 bases and 7 bases respectively, with 11 bases between them. The CDR3 region has the DNA TGTGCCAGCATGCCGTTTGGGAATTCACCCCTCCACTTT. This translates into CASMPFGNSPLHF.

V usage is TRBV6-5 and J usage is TRBJ1-1; TRBD1 matches at 7 bases. CDR3 length: 14 amino acids. The V gene's germline CDR1 is MNHEY and CDR2 SVGAGI. V dropped 7 bases and J dropped 3; count of bases not matched to a gene: 8. CDR3: CASTRRGPDTEAFF. DNA for the CDR3: TGTGCCAGCACCCGAAGGGGGCCCGACACTGAAGCTTTCTTT.

The chain links TRBV6-5 to TRBJ2-2; 9 nucleotides agree with TRBD1. V shed 7 bases and J 7 bases; nucleotides not matched to a gene: 7. The length of the CDR3 is 14 residues. The germline gives CDR1 MNHEY, CDR2 SVGAGI. The CDR3 DNA reads as TGTGCCAGCACCGAACAGGGGGCGGTCGGGGAGCTGTTTTTT. This codes for CASTEQGAVGELFF.

The rearrangement links TRBV24-1 to TRBJ2-2; 14 nucleotides agree with TRBD2. Per germline, CDR1 KGHDR and CDR2 SFDVKD. J lost 2 bases, V lost 2 bases, and 6 bases had no gene match. The CDR3 has 19 amino acids. The CDR3 bases are TGTGCCACCAGTGATTGGGCGACTAGCGGGGGGGATAACACCGGGGAGCTGTTTTTT. This gives the protein CATSDWATSGGDNTGELFF.

This chain links TRBV9 with TRBJ1-2; the D gene is possibly TRBD1 (6 bases). Trimming pared 4 bases from V and 4 bases from J, leaving 17 bases between. CDR3 length: 15 amino acids. CDR1 is SGDLS and CDR2 is YYNGEE in the germline V gene. DNA for the CDR3: TGTGCCAGCAGCCCAGATAGGGGGTGGAGCTATGGCTACACCTTC. This translates into CASSPDRGWSYGYTF.